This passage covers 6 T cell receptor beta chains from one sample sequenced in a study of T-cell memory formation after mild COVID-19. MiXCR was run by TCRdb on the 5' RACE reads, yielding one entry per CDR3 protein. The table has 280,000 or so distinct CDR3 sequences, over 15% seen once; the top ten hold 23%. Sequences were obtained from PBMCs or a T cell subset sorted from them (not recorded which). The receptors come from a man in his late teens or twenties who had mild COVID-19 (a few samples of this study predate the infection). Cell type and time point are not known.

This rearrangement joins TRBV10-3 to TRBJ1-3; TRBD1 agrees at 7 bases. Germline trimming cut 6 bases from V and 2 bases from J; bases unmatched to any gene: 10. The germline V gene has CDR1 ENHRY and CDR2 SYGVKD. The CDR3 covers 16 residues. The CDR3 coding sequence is TGTGCCATCAGGAGTTCAACAGGGGTCGCTGGAAACACCATATATTTT. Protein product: CAIRSSTGVAGNTIYF.

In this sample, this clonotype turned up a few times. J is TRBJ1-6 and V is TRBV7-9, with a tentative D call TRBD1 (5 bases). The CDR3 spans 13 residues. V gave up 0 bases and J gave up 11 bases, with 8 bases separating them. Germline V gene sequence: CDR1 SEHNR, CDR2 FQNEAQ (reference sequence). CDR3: CASSLATETPLHF. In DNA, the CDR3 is TGTGCCAGCAGCTTAGCGACAGAAACACCCCTCCACTTT.

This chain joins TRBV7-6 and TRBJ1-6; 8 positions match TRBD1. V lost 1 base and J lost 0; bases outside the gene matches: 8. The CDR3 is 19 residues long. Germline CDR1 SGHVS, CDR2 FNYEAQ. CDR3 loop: CASSLEFQGASSYNSPLHF. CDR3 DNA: TGTGCCAGCAGCTTAGAATTTCAGGGGGCCAGCTCCTATAATTCACCCCTCCACTTT.

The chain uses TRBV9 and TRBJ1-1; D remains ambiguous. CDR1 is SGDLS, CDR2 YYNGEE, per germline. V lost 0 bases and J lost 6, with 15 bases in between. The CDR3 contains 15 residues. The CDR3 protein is CASSVATGSQAEAFF. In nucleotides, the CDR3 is TGTGCCAGCAGCGTAGCTACGGGGTCTCAGGCTGAAGCTTTCTTT.

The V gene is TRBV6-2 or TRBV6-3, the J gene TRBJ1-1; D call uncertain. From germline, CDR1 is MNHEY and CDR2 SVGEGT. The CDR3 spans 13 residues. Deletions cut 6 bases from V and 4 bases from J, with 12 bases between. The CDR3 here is CASSLGPITEAFF. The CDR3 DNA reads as TGTGCCAGCAGCCTCGGACCGATCACTGAAGCTTTCTTT.

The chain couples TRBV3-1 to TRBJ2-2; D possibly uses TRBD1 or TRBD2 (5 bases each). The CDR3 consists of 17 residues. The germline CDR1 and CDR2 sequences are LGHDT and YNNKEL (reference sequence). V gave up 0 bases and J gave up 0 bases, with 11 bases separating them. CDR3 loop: CASSQDRTGPNTGELFF. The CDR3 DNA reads TGTGCCAGCAGCCAAGATAGGACGGGACCGAACACCGGGGAGCTGTTTTTT.